A selection of T cell receptor beta chains follows, all from one sample in a study of metastatic and nonmetastatic thyroid tumors. TCRdb ran MiXCR on the PCR reads. Altogether approximately 6,900 clones are present, under 35% being singletons, with the ten largest covering roughly 16%. Sequencing input: adjacent normal tissue. The origin of the receptors is a male donor with papillary thyroid cancer or a benign thyroid nodule (not recorded which). Some clones in this sample may be carry-over from other donors' samples. Each CDR3 is given with its conserved first and last residue. The order of the fields is clone size, D gene, J gene, V gene, CDR3 protein, CDR3 DNA. D genes are given only for firm matches. Only part of the rows carry a size: once, few, many, or a class if the clone is expanded.

- - TRBJ1-2 TRBV5-1 CASSSSTVTTNYGYTF TGCGCCAGCAGCTCAAGTACCGTCACCACTAACTATGGCTACACCTTC
- TRBD1 TRBJ1-6 TRBV6-1 CASGTGGRYNSPLHF TGTGCCAGCGGGACAGGGGGACGGTATAATTCACCCCTCCACTTT
- TRBD1 TRBJ2-1 TRBV19 CASSIGTGWSYNEQFF TGTGCCAGTAGTATAGGGACAGGGTGGTCCTACAATGAGCAGTTCTTC
- TRBD1 TRBJ2-1 TRBV11-1 CASSSEGDPGQSYNEQFF TGTGCCAGCAGCTCAGAAGGAGACCCGGGACAGAGTTACAATGAGCAGTTCTTC
few - TRBJ2-7 TRBV19 CASILGPDYEQYF TGTGCCAGTATATTGGGGCCAGACTACGAGCAGTACTTC
- TRBD2 TRBJ2-7 TRBV7-8 CASSLAAGSTGGLYEQYF TGTGCCAGCAGTTTGGCGGCGGGGAGCACGGGGGGGCTCTACGAGCAGTACTTC
many TRBD1 TRBJ1-1 TRBV5-8 CASSLTGGDMNTEAFF TGTGCCAGCAGCTTGACAGGGGGGGACATGAACACTGAAGCTTTCTTT
- TRBD1 TRBJ1-5 TRBV20-1 CSARDPPGGKPQHF TGCAGTGCTAGAGATCCACCAGGGGGGAAGCCCCAGCATTTT
medium-sized - TRBJ1-3 TRBV9 CASSVEPRMGGNTIYF TGTGCCAGCAGCGTAGAGCCCAGAATGGGGGGAAACACCATATATTTT
few - TRBJ1-3 TRBV6-1 CASRVSGAGGNTIYF TGTGCCAGCAGGGTCTCGGGGGCTGGAGGAAACACCATATATTTT
- - TRBJ2-7 TRBV11-1 CASSFRTAGMDEQYF TGTGCCAGCAGCTTTCGGACGGCCGGTATGGACGAGCAGTACTTC
- - TRBJ1-5 TRBV5-8 CASPSFWGRLHF TGTGCCAGCCCATCATTTTGGGGGAGACTGCACTTT
- TRBD2 TRBJ2-3 TRBV20-1 CSARGGLAGEDWRGTDTQYF TGCAGTGCTAGAGGGGGGCTAGCGGGAGAAGATTGGAGGGGCACAGATACGCAGTATTTT
medium-sized - TRBJ2-5 TRBV7-2 CASSLITETQYF TGTGCCAGCAGCTTAATAACGGAGACCCAGTACTTC
medium-sized - TRBJ2-5 TRBV7-8 CASSLLQGMGETQYF TGTGCCAGCAGCTTACTCCAGGGGATGGGTGAGACCCAGTACTTC
medium-sized - TRBJ2-3 TRBV30 CAWIRTGGTSTDTQYF TGTGCCTGGATTCGGACGGGCGGGACTAGCACAGATACGCAGTATTTT
few TRBD2 TRBJ2-2 TRBV5-1 CASSLAGGPSVGELFF TGCGCCAGCAGCTTAGCGGGAGGGCCCTCGGTCGGGGAGCTGTTTTTT
- - TRBJ1-2 TRBV20-1 CSARGGRGYGYTF TGCAGTGCTAGAGGGGGCCGGGGCTATGGCTACACCTTC
few TRBD2 TRBJ2-7 TRBV10-3 CASGLANEQYF TGTGCGTCGGGACTAGCTAACGAGCAGTACTTC
medium-sized - TRBJ1-2 TRBV28 CASSFRLNYGYTF TGTGCCAGCAGTTTCAGACTGAACTATGGCTACACCTTC
many TRBD1 TRBJ1-2 TRBV20-1 CSARVGGQGNYGYTF TGCAGTGCTAGAGTTGGTGGACAGGGTAACTATGGCTACACCTTC
few - TRBJ2-2 TRBV6-1 CASSDNLRAGELFF TGTGCCAGCAGTGATAATTTGAGGGCCGGGGAGCTGTTTTTT
- - TRBJ2-1 TRBV7-7 CASSFTGTGRGSYNEQFF TGTGCTAGCAGCTTCACAGGGACCGGGAGAGGCTCCTACAATGAGCAGTTCTTC
few TRBD1 TRBJ1-1 TRBV12-3/TRBV12-4 CASSLDRGGNTEAFF TGTGCCAGCAGTTTAGACAGGGGAGGGAACACTGAAGCTTTCTTT
few - TRBJ2-2 TRBV6-1 CAISPLSGSNTGELFF TGTGCCATCAGCCCTCTTAGCGGATCGAACACCGGGGAGCTGTTTTTT
- - TRBJ2-7 TRBV12-3/TRBV12-4 CASSFGEAYEQYF TGTGCCAGCAGTTTCGGGGAGGCGTACGAGCAGTACTTC
medium-sized - TRBJ1-1 TRBV7-8 CASSLNGGGYTEAFF TGTGCCAGCAGCTTAAACGGGGGGGGATACACTGAAGCTTTCTTT
few TRBD1 TRBJ1-2 TRBV6-1 CASRDRTGKWYGYTF TGTGCCAGCAGGGACCGGACAGGGAAGTGGTATGGCTACACCTTC
- - TRBJ1-1 TRBV12-3/TRBV12-4 CASSLGTTGVQRTEAFF TGTGCCAGCAGTTTAGGGACCACAGGCGTTCAGCGTACTGAAGCTTTCTTT
- - TRBJ2-2 TRBV11-2 CASSLGGNGINGELFF TGTGCCAGCAGCTTAGGAGGGAACGGAATAAACGGGGAGCTGTTTTTT
- - TRBJ1-2 TRBV5-5 CASSANFGSANYGYTF TGTGCCAGCAGCGCAAATTTCGGGTCAGCAAACTATGGCTACACCTTC
- TRBD2 TRBJ2-2 TRBV19 CASRRPGLNTGELFF TGTGCCAGTAGACGACCGGGACTAAATACCGGGGAGCTGTTTTTT
medium-sized TRBD1 TRBJ2-7 TRBV3-1 CASSQGTGGYEQYF TGTGCCAGCAGCCAAGGGACAGGGGGCTACGAGCAGTACTTC
few - TRBJ2-2 TRBV10-3 CDISEGGGSTGELFF TGTGACATCAGTGAAGGCGGAGGGAGCACCGGGGAGCTGTTTTTT
once TRBD2 TRBJ2-7 TRBV20-1 CSAAPRTSASRYEQYF TGCAGTGCTGCCCCCCGGACTAGCGCGAGTAGGTACGAGCAGTACTTC
large - TRBJ1-1 TRBV6-1 CASRPYDRLNTEAFF TGTGCCAGCAGACCTTATGACAGGCTAAACACTGAAGCTTTCTTT
- - TRBJ1-4 TRBV5-1 CASSRDPGSFGEKLFF TGCGCCAGCAGTCGAGACCCGGGGTCCTTTGGGGAAAAACTGTTTTTT
medium-sized - TRBJ1-2 TRBV12-3/TRBV12-4 CASSAGGAMNYGYTF TGTGCCAGCAGTGCCGGAGGGGCGATGAATTATGGCTACACCTTC
- - TRBJ2-7 TRBV10-2 CASSELQGVGEQYF TGCGCCAGCAGTGAGTTGCAGGGCGTGGGCGAGCAGTACTTC
medium-sized TRBD1 TRBJ1-3 TRBV20-1 CSAGRTGAGAGNTIYF TGCAGTGCTGGCCGGACAGGGGCCGGGGCGGGAAACACCATATATTTT
large TRBD1 TRBJ1-6 TRBV6-1 CASSERTGAHNSPLHF TGTGCCAGCAGTGAGCGAACAGGGGCCCATAATTCACCCCTCCACTTT
medium-sized TRBD2 TRBJ2-7 TRBV20-1 CSASRTSGSRYEQYF TGCAGTGCTTCTCGGACTAGCGGGAGTAGGTACGAGCAGTACTTC